This T cell receptor (beta chain) was documented in a study of T cell repertoires in ileal Crohn's disease (dated by TCRdb to about 2019). Study-wide context: Median disease duration was approximately 8 years, and roughly 35% of patients were identified as active smokers at the time of surgery. A Rutgeerts score above i0 was used to define endoscopic postoperative recurrence. All patients had surgery for a complication: stricturing disease in about 60% and penetrating disease in about 39%. A prospective multicentre cohort supplied the roughly 59 Crohn's disease patients whose TCR repertoires were analysed. The study ran alongside a multicentre cohort designed to identify predictors of early endoscopic recurrence after ileocolonic resection. Roughly half of the patients were given postoperative therapy, with 11 receiving thiopurines and around 20 receiving anti-TNF agents. A total of roughly 170 mucosal samples from 57 patients were sequenced, with samples obtained at several locations on the surgical specimen and at postoperative endoscopy. Study-wide findings and limitations: Mucosal CD4 and CD8 T cells were sorted and sequenced only in a subgroup of patients, the size of which was not stated. More high-frequency clones were carried by sorted CD8 T cells than by CD4 T cells, suggesting that mucosal expansions were mainly CD8. Endoscopic recurrence was found to be associated with higher high-frequency clone percentages at surgery, and recurrence was observed in all patients with clonality above 26.8% (18/57). Compared with non-smokers, patients who were active smokers at surgery showed a significantly higher proportion of clonal expansions (approximately 26% vs 17%, p=0.02).

Concerning this clone itself: Its antigen is currently not known. The record has no base qualities; no much larger clone is one base away.

For commercial TCRB immunosequencing, about 500 nanograms of biopsy DNA were submitted for each sample. CDR3 regions were amplified from genomic DNA by Adaptive Biotechnology using a two-step, amplification bias-controlled multiplex PCR. Primers covering every V and J gene segment were used in the first PCR, while barcodes and Illumina adapters were added in the second PCR. CDR3 libraries were sequenced using an Illumina instrument. For the original study's pipeline: Analysis combined the vendor-provided pipelines with custom analysis of raw data in R/Bioconductor under R version 3.3.0. Clonality, which ranges from 0 to 1, was calculated as the inverse of the normalised Shannon entropy across all productive clones. The repertoire share taken up by the top 100 clones defined high-frequency clones, and only clones that passed a 95% confidence test were kept. Repertoire diversity was measured with the Simpson index, and overlap between samples was measured with the Morisita-Horn index. Drawn from immuneACCESS, this table holds only the in-frame rearrangements with V and J called that TCRdb kept. Clones are partly lost; checked studies trace under half to an unresolved V gene and leave the rest unexplained. Clone size and V and J calls were adopted from that table, with D and trimming inferred from the DNA. Across this sample there are about 2,500 clones, with 80% to 95% seen only once. 3.4% of the sample lies in the top ten.

The CDR1 and CDR2 encoded by the germline V gene are MDHEN and SYDVKM. Deletion took 7 bases off V and 2 bases off J, with a span of 11 bases between the germline ends. The CDR3 holds 13 amino acids from the cysteine to the phenylalanine. Only the CDR3 region is kept as DNA, spanning 39 bases read in frame from base 1. Adults with ileal or ileocolonic Crohn's disease and an indication for ileocolonic resection were eligible for inclusion. Before DNA extraction, whole ileal mucosal biopsies were kept frozen at -80 degrees C. Genomic DNA was extracted from frozen whole biopsies using a TRizol-based method and was quantified with a NanoDrop 2000 spectrophotometer.

The origin of this receptor is an adult with Crohn's disease. The sequence joins TRBV28 to TRBJ1-2, with the D gene call left open. Input material: ileal tissue. In nucleotide form, the sequence is TGTGCCAGCACAAGTGACACCAACTATGGCTACACCTTC. This gives the protein CASTSDTNYGYTF.